What follows describes a single T cell receptor beta chain. The sample belongs to a study of blood T cell repertoires in COVID-19. Study context: The United States, Italy and Spain supplied acute and convalescent COVID-19 samples. Sample material is recorded as cDNA or gDNA derived from T cells, B-cell-depleted T cells, or PBMCs.

In the authors' workflow: Quantification of nucleated cells was approximated via reference gene primer amplification. Sequencing was performed with immunoSEQ multiplex PCR; in TCRdb, only in-frame clones are kept and a portion is missing. The D gene and trimming were derived from the DNA, and the V and J assignments and clone size from that table. The sample consists of some 31,000 clones, around 90% of them appearing once. CDR1 and CDR2 from the germline V gene are SEHNR and FQNEAQ (reference sequence). V shed 5 bases and J 5 bases; nucleotides not matched to a gene: 8. CDR3 size: 15 residues. Sequences were obtained from peripheral blood. This chain joins TRBV7-9 and TRBJ2-2; 7 bases fit TRBD1. This clonotype originated in a man in his 70s with active or convalescent COVID-19. The CDR3 reads CASSPRQGWTGELFF. In DNA form, the CDR3 reads TGTGCCAGCAGCCCACGACAGGGTTGGACCGGGGAGCTGTTTTTT. The full variable domain, in which reference TRBV7-9 and TRBJ2-2 provide the parts outside the CDR3, is DTGVSQNPRHKITKRGQNVTFRCDPISEHNRLYWYRQTLGQGPEFLTYFQNEAQLEKSRLLSDRFSAERPKGSFSTLEIQRTEQGDSAMYLCASSPRQGWTGELFFGEGSRLTVL.